Following are 4 T cell receptor beta chains from one sample sequenced in a study of T cells in Graves' hyperthyroidism and ophthalmopathy. What was amplified from RNA transcripts were TCR beta CDR3 regions. HTBI primers drove first-round RT-PCR of the TCR CDR3. TCRdb re-called the multiplex PCR reads with MiXCR, one entry per CDR3 protein. Altogether approximately 610,000 distinct CDR3 sequences are present, over 15% being singletons, with the ten largest covering 18%. The specimen sequenced was blood. Receptors were obtained from a woman aged 18-35 years with Graves' hyperthyroidism.

This clonotype was detected ten times or more. The chain carries TRBV10-3 and TRBJ2-3; TRBD2 matches at 7 bases. From germline, CDR1 is ENHRY and CDR2 SYGVKD. The CDR3 covers 15 residues. With V trimmed by 7 bases and J by 1 base, 8 bases remained unmatched. The CDR3 coding sequence is TGTGCCATCACCGGGTCGGGAGGAGGCACAGATACGCAGTATTTT. Translated: CAITGSGGGTDTQYF.

This clonotype came up many times. The chain recombines TRBV3-1 with TRBJ2-7; D is perhaps TRBD2 (5 bases). This CDR3 has 14 amino acids. Germline V gene sequence: CDR1 LGHDT, CDR2 YNNKEL (reference sequence). V lost 2 bases and J lost 7, with 15 bases in between. The CDR3 DNA reads TGTGCCAGCAGCCAAATAATTGGAGGTAATGAGCAGTACTTC. It specifies CASSQIIGGNEQYF.

The CDR3 bases are TGTGCCAGCAGCCTCTTGGTCGGGGAGCTGTTTTTT. The encoded protein is CASSLLVGELFF. The V call is TRBV7-9, the J call TRBJ2-2; D is uncertain. Trimming stripped 5 bases from V and 7 bases from J, with 8 bases between. The V gene's germline CDR1 is SEHNR and CDR2 FQNEAQ (reference sequence). This CDR3 is built from 12 residues. Full variable domain (outside the CDR3, taken from reference TRBV7-9 and TRBJ2-2): DTGVSQNPRHKITKRGQNVTFRCDPISEHNRLYWYRQTLGQGPEFLTYFQNEAQLEKSRLLSDRFSAERPKGSFSTLEIQRTEQGDSAMYLCASSLLVGELFFGEGSRLTVL.

The chain links TRBV19 to TRBJ2-1; 8 bases align to TRBD1. Germline-derived CDR1 and CDR2 are LNHDA and SQIVND (reference sequence). V was clipped by 11 bases and J by 5 bases; unmatched bases: 11. This CDR3 region has 14 residues. The CDR3 here is CAASGTGSHNEQFF. The CDR3 DNA reads TGTGCCGCGTCCGGGACAGGTTCCCACAATGAGCAGTTCTTC.